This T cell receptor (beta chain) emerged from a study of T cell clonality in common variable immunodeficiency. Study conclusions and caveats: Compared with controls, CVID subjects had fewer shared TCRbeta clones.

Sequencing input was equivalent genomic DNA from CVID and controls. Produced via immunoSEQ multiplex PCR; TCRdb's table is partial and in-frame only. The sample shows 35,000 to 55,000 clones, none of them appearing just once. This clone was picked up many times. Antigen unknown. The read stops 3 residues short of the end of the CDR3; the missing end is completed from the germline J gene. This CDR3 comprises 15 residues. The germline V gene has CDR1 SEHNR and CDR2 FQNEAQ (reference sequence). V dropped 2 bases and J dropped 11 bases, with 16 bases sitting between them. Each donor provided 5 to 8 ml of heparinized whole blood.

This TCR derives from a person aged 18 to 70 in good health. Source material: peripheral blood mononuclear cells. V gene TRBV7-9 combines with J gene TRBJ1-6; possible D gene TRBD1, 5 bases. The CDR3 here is CASSLSPPKGPPLHF. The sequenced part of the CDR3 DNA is TGTGCCAGCAGCTTATCCCCCCCAAAGGGGCCACCC.